The clone carrying this T cell receptor beta chain was detected once. The antigen remains undetermined. All participants with HIV were treated in the United States. The sample comes from a study of long-term antiretroviral therapy in people with HIV. Study results and limitations: Repertoire dominance by clones expanded before ART was seen at all time points. Blood draws took place between 2004 and 2017 and possibly involved older ART regimens. After ART, diversity increased yet remained lower than transplant donor controls.

Between the trimmed V and J ends, which lost 5 bases and 0 bases, there was a span of 14 bases. The CDR3 covers 16 residues. The V gene's germline CDR1 is SGHTA and CDR2 FQGTGA. Researchers report immunoSEQ v3.0 was run at survey level. Sequencing used immunoSEQ multiplex PCR; TCRdb keeps in-frame clones, though not all of them. This sample has some 28,000 clones, with 95% found just once. The TCR originated in a man aged 50 to 59 with HIV. V is TRBV7-3 and J is TRBJ2-1; maybe TRBD2 (6 bases). Sequenced material: unsorted PBMCs, taken 5.3 years after starting antiretroviral therapy. The CDR3 loop reads CASSPSLASSYNEQFF. The CDR3 DNA sequence: TGTGCCAGCAGCCCCAGCCTAGCGAGCTCCTACAATGAGCAGTTCTTC.